Listed below are T cell receptor beta chains from one sample, sequenced in a study of human T cells and chemical hapten exposure. TCRdb itself ran the RACE reads through MiXCR, one entry per CDR3 protein. The sample holds just under 350,000 distinct CDR3 sequences, about 7% seen once. Sequenced here: whole blood, sampled in connection with sensitization to the hapten diphenylcyclopropenone (DPC). Every receptor here comes from a young woman with alopecia areata. Some clones in this sample may be carry-over from other donors' samples. CDR3s include the opening cysteine and the closing phenylalanine or tryptophan. Fields, in order: V gene, D gene, J gene, clone size, CDR3 protein, CDR3 DNA. The D gene is left open where the match is weak. The size field is filled for only some rows; it gives once, few, many or a size class.

TRBV20-1	NA	TRBJ2-5	many	CSARETKRGTQYF	TGCAGTGCTAGAGAGACAAAGCGAGGGACCCAGTACTTC
TRBV14	TRBD2	TRBJ2-7	few	CASSLSGGGSYEQYF	TGTGCCAGCAGCCTTAGCGGGGGGGGAAGCTACGAGCAGTACTTC
TRBV20-1	NA	TRBJ1-4	few	CSARDYSNEKLFF	TGCAGTGCTAGAGATTACTCTAATGAAAAACTGTTTTTT
TRBV3-1	NA	TRBJ2-5	many	CASSQVRGGQETQYF	TGTGCCAGCAGCCAAGTCAGGGGAGGCCAAGAGACCCAGTACTTC
TRBV6-5	TRBD1	TRBJ1-3	few	CASSPTGRGNTIYF	TGTGCCAGCAGTCCGACAGGGCGAGGAAACACCATATATTTT
TRBV7-2	NA	TRBJ1-4	few	CASSRGTEVEKLFF	TGTGCCAGCAGCCGGGGGACGGAGGTTGAAAAACTGTTTTTT
TRBV28	NA	TRBJ2-7	NA	CASSFGISTYEQYF	TGTGCCAGCAGCTTCGGGATATCTACCTACGAGCAGTACTTC
TRBV3-1	TRBD1	TRBJ1-2	many	CASSQDRTGGGGYTF	TGTGCCAGCAGCCAAGACAGGACAGGGGGCGGCGGCTACACCTTC
TRBV6-1	TRBD2	TRBJ2-4	NA	CASDTNRLAGGPSVLIQYF	TGTGCCAGCGATACGAATCGACTAGCGGGGGGGCCCAGCGTACTCATTCAGTACTTC
TRBV6-5	NA	TRBJ2-7	NA	CATWAQGRHQQYF	TGTGCCACTTGGGCGCAGGGGAGACACCAGCAGTACTTC
TRBV20-1	NA	TRBJ2-3	many	CSARDPVADTQYF	TGCAGTGCTAGAGACCCGGTAGCAGATACGCAGTATTTT
TRBV7-2	TRBD2	TRBJ2-3	many	CASSRGGSTDTQYF	TGTGCCAGCAGCCGCGGGGGTAGCACAGATACGCAGTATTTT
TRBV18	NA	TRBJ2-3	many	CASSETRDTQYF	TGTGCCAGCTCCGAGACTAGAGATACGCAGTATTTT
TRBV6-5	NA	TRBJ2-1	many	CASSREGVVGQFF	TGTGCCAGCAGTAGAGAAGGGGTGGTGGGGCAGTTCTTC
TRBV6-5	TRBD2	TRBJ2-5	many	CASSYWLAGKETQYF	TGTGCCAGCAGTTACTGGCTAGCGGGGAAAGAGACCCAGTACTTC
TRBV18	NA	TRBJ2-1	many	CASSLQYNEQFF	TGTGCCAGCTCTCTACAGTACAATGAGCAGTTCTTC
TRBV4-2	TRBD2	TRBJ2-3	few	CASSHVGTSGGATDTQYF	TGTGCCAGCAGCCACGTCGGGACTAGCGGGGGGGCCACAGATACGCAGTATTTT
TRBV20-1	TRBD1	TRBJ2-3	few	CSAWPGTALSTDTQYF	TGCAGTGCTTGGCCCGGGACAGCATTAAGCACAGATACGCAGTATTTT
TRBV20-1	TRBD2	TRBJ2-1	many	CRLAGPYFSFF	TGCAGACTAGCGGGTCCCTACTTTTCGTTCTTC
TRBV6-6	TRBD1	TRBJ2-7	NA	CASSSLGQGNEQYF	TGTGCCAGCAGTTCTCTGGGACAGGGGAACGAGCAGTACTTC
TRBV6-5	NA	TRBJ1-1	NA	CASSSGARDTEAFF	TGTGCCAGCAGTTCTGGGGCTCGGGACACTGAAGCTTTCTTT
TRBV9	NA	TRBJ2-3	many	CASSVAGGRTDTQYF	TGTGCCAGCAGCGTAGCTGGGGGCCGCACAGATACGCAGTATTTT
TRBV7-2	NA	TRBJ2-3	many	CASRNDYFATQYF	TGTGCCAGCAGGAACGACTATTTTGCTACGCAGTATTTT
TRBV27	TRBD1	TRBJ2-1	many	CASSLLRYRGGSPPYYNEQFF	TGTGCCAGCAGTTTATTACGATACAGGGGTGGTTCCCCCCCCTACTACAATGAGCAGTTCTTC
TRBV27	TRBD1	TRBJ2-1	many	CASSRGGTVLFNEQFF	TGTGCCAGCAGCCGTGGTGGGACAGTGTTGTTCAATGAGCAGTTCTTC
TRBV12-3/TRBV12-4	NA	TRBJ2-7	few	CASSLGSSGEQYF	TGTGCCAGCAGTTTAGGCAGTTCGGGCGAGCAGTACTTC
TRBV2	NA	TRBJ1-1	NA	CASAMNTEAFF	TGTGCCAGCGCCATGAACACTGAAGCTTTCTTT
TRBV7-2	NA	TRBJ2-4	many	CASSTRPAILAKNIQYF	TGTGCCAGCAGCACTCGCCCAGCAATCCTAGCCAAAAACATTCAGTACTTC
TRBV10-3	NA	TRBJ2-6	many	CAISDALRLNSGANVLTF	TGTGCCATCAGTGATGCCTTACGGTTAAACTCTGGGGCCAACGTCCTGACTTTC
TRBV5-1	TRBD2	TRBJ2-6	many	CASRLGGVPSSGANVLTF	TGCGCCAGCAGACTGGGAGGGGTACCTAGCTCTGGGGCCAACGTCCTGACTTTC
TRBV12-3/TRBV12-4	NA	TRBJ1-4	few	CASSLRSGEKLFF	TGTGCCAGCAGTTTACGATCCGGTGAAAAACTGTTTTTT
TRBV2	NA	TRBJ2-2	NA	CASSAGGTGELFF	TGTGCCAGCAGTGCTGGAGGAACCGGGGAGCTGTTTTTT
TRBV4-2	TRBD2	TRBJ2-1	few	CASSQGPAGVFSEQFF	TGTGCCAGCAGCCAAGGTCCAGCGGGGGTTTTCAGCGAGCAGTTCTTC
TRBV7-9	NA	TRBJ2-1	many	CASSLSGRDNEQFF	TGTGCCAGCAGCTTATCGGGACGAGACAATGAGCAGTTCTTC
TRBV20-1	NA	TRBJ1-3	few	CSAKGPRTGSLGNTIYF	TGCAGTGCCAAGGGGCCGCGGACCGGATCTCTGGGAAACACCATATATTTT
TRBV4-1	NA	TRBJ2-7	many	CASSQVQAPSSYEQYF	TGCGCCAGCAGCCAAGTTCAAGCGCCCAGCTCCTACGAGCAGTACTTC
TRBV7-9	NA	TRBJ1-6	few	CASSFSGQHYNSPLHF	TGTGCCAGCAGCTTTTCGGGGCAGCATTATAATTCACCCCTCCACTTT
TRBV7-8	TRBD1	TRBJ1-5	NA	CASGQDRGDQPQHF	TGTGCCAGCGGCCAGGACAGGGGGGATCAGCCCCAGCATTTT
TRBV11-2	NA	TRBJ2-7	NA	CASSLEGRGPHEQYF	TGTGCCAGCAGCTTAGAAGGGAGGGGGCCCCACGAGCAGTACTTC
TRBV12-3/TRBV12-4	NA	TRBJ2-5	few	CASSLDQGQETQYF	TGTGCCAGCAGTTTAGACCAGGGTCAAGAGACCCAGTACTTC
TRBV6-2/TRBV6-3	TRBD1	TRBJ1-1	NA	CASSSLGQGANTEAFF	TGTGCCAGCAGTTCGCTTGGACAGGGGGCGAACACTGAAGCTTTCTTT
TRBV7-6	NA	TRBJ1-1	many	CASSLEGVGTEAFF	TGTGCCAGCAGCTTAGAGGGGGTAGGCACTGAAGCTTTCTTT
TRBV6-2/TRBV6-3	TRBD1	TRBJ2-6	many	CASSYSTGAFSGANVLTF	TGTGCCAGCAGTTACTCAACAGGGGCCTTTTCTGGGGCCAACGTCCTGACTTTC
TRBV12-3/TRBV12-4	NA	TRBJ1-2	NA	CASSLDTAEGGYTF	TGTGCCAGCAGTTTAGATACCGCAGAGGGTGGCTACACCTTC
TRBV19	TRBD2	TRBJ2-5	NA	CASSVQPGTSDEETQYF	TGTGCCAGTAGTGTCCAACCTGGGACTAGTGACGAGGAGACCCAGTACTTC
TRBV20-1	NA	TRBJ1-5	few	CSAGGRQTNQPQHF	TGCAGTGCAGGGGGTCGACAGACCAATCAGCCCCAGCATTTT
TRBV5-1	NA	TRBJ2-1	many	CASSLDPDSYNEQFF	TGCGCCAGCAGCTTGGACCCAGACTCCTACAATGAGCAGTTCTTC
TRBV6-2/TRBV6-3	NA	TRBJ2-2	few	CASSSGELFF	TGTGCCAGCAGTTCCGGGGAGCTGTTTTTT
TRBV14	NA	TRBJ1-3	many	CASRMGSGNTIYF	TGTGCCTCAAGGATGGGCTCTGGAAACACCATATATTTT
TRBV7-9	TRBD1	TRBJ1-6	NA	CASSLSGGNFNSPLHF	TGTGCCAGCAGCTTATCAGGGGGGAATTTTAATTCACCCCTCCACTTT
TRBV29-1	TRBD2	TRBJ2-1	once	CSEVSGGVYNEQFF	TGCAGCGAAGTTAGCGGGGGGGTCTACAATGAGCAGTTCTTC
TRBV27	NA	TRBJ1-5	many	CASSLGQSSNQPQHF	TGTGCCAGCAGTTTAGGACAGTCTAGCAATCAGCCCCAGCATTTT
TRBV7-9	NA	TRBJ2-3	many	CASSRGRISTDTQYF	TGTGCCAGCTCCAGGGGTCGTATTAGCACAGATACGCAGTATTTT
TRBV2	NA	TRBJ2-3	NA	CASSARGTSTDTQYF	TGTGCCAGCAGCGCACGAGGCACTAGCACAGATACGCAGTATTTT